This is a list of T cell receptor beta chains from one sample in a study of T-cell reconstitution after alpha-beta-depleted transplantation in children. TCRdb reanalysed the PCR reads using MiXCR and keeps one entry per CDR3 protein. The table lists some 450,000 distinct CDR3 sequences, approximately 41% of them singletons, with approximately 25% in the top ten. The material sequenced was PBMCs, taken before TCRalphabeta/CD19-depleted stem cell transplant. The receptors originated from a girl aged 2-10 years with aplastic anemia, due to receive a stem cell transplant. Both conserved end residues are part of each CDR3. D genes are given only for firm matches. For some rows the clone size is stated as once, few or many, or as a class when expanded; others skip it.

CDR3 DNA: TGTGCCAGTAGCCGGGGGGGGGTTTTCAATCAGCCCCAGCATTTT
CDR3 protein: CASSRGGVFNQPQHF
J gene: TRBJ1-5
D gene: NA
clone size: few
V gene: TRBV19

CDR3 DNA: TGCAGTGCTACAAAGGGACAGGGCGACTACGAGCAGTACTTC
CDR3 protein: CSATKGQGDYEQYF
J gene: TRBJ2-7
D gene: TRBD1
clone size: NA
V gene: TRBV20-1

CDR3 DNA: TGCGCCAGAGAGGGACTAGCGGGTTCCTACGAGCAGTACTTC
CDR3 protein: CAREGLAGSYEQYF
J gene: TRBJ2-7
D gene: TRBD2
clone size: NA
V gene: TRBV23-1

CDR3 DNA: TGCGCCAGCAGCTTGGTGGATCAAGAGACCCAGTACTTC
CDR3 protein: CASSLVDQETQYF
J gene: TRBJ2-5
D gene: NA
clone size: many
V gene: TRBV5-1

CDR3 DNA: TGCGCCAGCAGCTCCGGGACAGAGGTTTACGAGCAGTACTTC
CDR3 protein: CASSSGTEVYEQYF
J gene: TRBJ2-7
D gene: TRBD1
clone size: NA
V gene: TRBV4-1

CDR3 DNA: TGTGCCAGCAGCTTAGCGGAGGGGGTTGTCGAGCAGTACTTC
CDR3 protein: CASSLAEGVVEQYF
J gene: TRBJ2-7
D gene: NA
clone size: NA
V gene: TRBV7-6

CDR3 DNA: TGCAGTGCCTGGGGCCCAGGGGACTATGGCTACACCTTC
CDR3 protein: CSAWGPGDYGYTF
J gene: TRBJ1-2
D gene: NA
clone size: NA
V gene: TRBV20-1

CDR3 DNA: TGTGCCAGCAGCATGGCCCGGGACAGGGACTCCTACGAGCAGTACTTC
CDR3 protein: CASSMARDRDSYEQYF
J gene: TRBJ2-7
D gene: TRBD1
clone size: NA
V gene: TRBV6-1

CDR3 DNA: TGTGCCAGCAGCTTATCCTGGGGTGGCTACACCTTC
CDR3 protein: CASSLSWGGYTF
J gene: TRBJ1-2
D gene: NA
clone size: NA
V gene: TRBV7-2

CDR3 DNA: TGTGCCAGCAGCATCCATAGCGGGGGGGCCTACAATGAGCAGTTCTTC
CDR3 protein: CASSIHSGGAYNEQFF
J gene: TRBJ2-1
D gene: TRBD2
clone size: NA
V gene: TRBV7-3

CDR3 DNA: TGCGCCAGCAGCACACGGACAGACTTCTACAATGAGCAGTTCTTC
CDR3 protein: CASSTRTDFYNEQFF
J gene: TRBJ2-1
D gene: NA
clone size: once
V gene: TRBV4-1

CDR3 DNA: TGTGCCAGCAGCTTGCGTGGAGGGTTAGAAGCTTTCTTT
CDR3 protein: CASSLRGGLEAFF
J gene: TRBJ1-1
D gene: NA
clone size: once
V gene: TRBV12-3/TRBV12-4

CDR3 DNA: TGTGCCAGCAGCCCCCTGGGGGGGGGCACTGAAGCTTTCTTT
CDR3 protein: CASSPLGGGTEAFF
J gene: TRBJ1-1
D gene: NA
clone size: many
V gene: TRBV7-2

CDR3 DNA: TGTGCCAGCAGCTTCAGGGGTATCGGCTATGGCTACACCTTC
CDR3 protein: CASSFRGIGYGYTF
J gene: TRBJ1-2
D gene: NA
clone size: NA
V gene: TRBV5-6

CDR3 DNA: TGCAGTGCTGGCGGACTAGCGGTCTTGGGCGAGCAGTACTTC
CDR3 protein: CSAGGLAVLGEQYF
J gene: TRBJ2-7
D gene: TRBD2
clone size: NA
V gene: TRBV20-1

CDR3 DNA: TGTGCCAGCAGTACCGGGACTAGCCCCTACAATGAGCAGTTCTTC
CDR3 protein: CASSTGTSPYNEQFF
J gene: TRBJ2-1
D gene: TRBD2
clone size: NA
V gene: TRBV6-1

CDR3 DNA: TGCAGTGCTAGGAGATCCGGACTAGCGGTCACAGATACGCAGTATTTT
CDR3 protein: CSARRSGLAVTDTQYF
J gene: TRBJ2-3
D gene: TRBD2
clone size: NA
V gene: TRBV20-1

CDR3 DNA: TGTGCCAGCAGTTTAAAGACAGGAACTTTAAACAATGAGCAGTTCTTC
CDR3 protein: CASSLKTGTLNNEQFF
J gene: TRBJ2-1
D gene: NA
clone size: many
V gene: TRBV12-3/TRBV12-4